The clone carrying this T cell receptor (beta chain) is a singleton in its sample. Antigen: not known. With 60 Vbeta and 13 Jbeta primers, the PCR was carried out. Measured with immunoSEQ multiplex PCR; TCRdb has only the in-frame clones, and not every one. This table has about 160,000 clones, around three quarters appearing once. This specimen comes from a study of cytomegalovirus exposure and HLA in healthy donors. Study-wide points: A few chains tied to CMV proved CMV antigen-specific in vitro. Listed as cytomegalovirus-associated were 164 TCR beta chains. Reported results showed that the classifier diagnosed cytomegalovirus status with high specificity and sensitivity.

The clonotype originates from a man in his forties or fifties in good health and CMV-seronegative. Specimen: PBMCs.

CDR3 nucleotides: TGTGCCAGCAGTGGCGCGCAGACCCAGTACTTC. Translated: CASSGAQTQYF. The V gene is TRBV2, the J gene TRBJ2-5; D ambiguous. The CDR3 runs 11 residues. The germline CDR1 and CDR2 sequences are SNHLY and FYNNEI. V dropped 4 bases and J dropped 6 bases, with 6 bases sitting between them. The whole variable domain, remainder taken from reference TRBV2 and TRBJ2-5, is EPEVTQTPSHQVTQMGQEVILRCVPISNHLYFYWYRQILGQKVEFLVSFYNNEISEKSEIFDDQFSVERPDGSNFTLKIRSTKLEDSAMYFCASSGAQTQYFGPGTRLLVL.